This T cell receptor beta chain was sequenced in a study of T-cell reconstitution after alpha-beta-depleted transplantation in children (dated by TCRdb to 2016 to 2017). General notes on the study: Using TCR repertoire profiling, the study followed T-cell immune reconstitution in a quantitative way in children after TCRalphabeta/CD19-depleted allogeneic hematopoietic cell transplantation.

This clonotype is labeled medium-sized (0.01 to 0.1%). Its antigen specificity is not known. Per-base quality was not reported, and no clone a single base away is much larger than it. General findings and caveats noted by the study authors: The apparently early recovery of alphabetaT-cell counts about two months after transplant reportedly depended on only several hundred rapidly expanded clones that came from non-depleted graft cells. Over subsequent months, a decline in hyperexpanded clone frequencies was noted, and after one year, T-cell counts and TCRbeta diversity were mostly ascribed to newly produced T cells. The high TCRbeta diversity at day 60 in some patients was ascribed to recipient T cells and intrathymic progenitors that had survived conditioning.

The library was made by PCR. Reads for this sample came from an Illumina HiSeq 2500. TCR library preparation used molecular barcoding, with unique molecular identifiers applied to normalize quantification of the TCRbeta repertoire. The public reads were reanalyzed by TCRdb: fastp trimming at Q25, MiXCR alignment, in-frame beta chains only. One record per CDR3 amino acid sequence lists the most common genes and DNA. Across this sample there are roughly 4,500 distinct CDR3 sequences, with around 23% seen only once. Of the sample, over 25% is held by the ten largest clones. The time point label for this specimen denotes: day 60 (about 2 months) after transplantation. Reading the label with the study, this specimen's treatment or condition is: allogeneic hematopoietic cell transplantation with graft depleted of TCRalphabeta T cells and CD19 B cells. The transplant recipients were children given TCRalphabeta/CD19-depleted allogeneic hematopoietic cell grafts.

CDR1 SGHTA and CDR2 FQGNSA were looked up in the germline V gene. CDR3 length: 16 amino acids, cysteine to phenylalanine. The read is trimmed to its CDR3 DNA, 48 bases read in frame from base 1. V and J are truncated by 1 base and 4 bases respectively, leaving an intervening sequence of 17 bases. This TCR derives from a boy younger than two who had a stem cell transplant for SCID, so the T cells may come from the graft donor. The input for sequencing was PBMCs, mostly from graft donor cells, taken 60 days after TCRalphabeta/CD19-depleted stem cell transplant. The chain employs TRBV7-2 and TRBJ2-7; the D gene is possibly TRBD2, with 6 bases matching. In nucleotides, the sequence is TGTGCCAGCAGCTTAGTTTCGGCTAGCGCCTCTTACGAGCAGTACTTC. Its protein is CASSLVSASASYEQYF.